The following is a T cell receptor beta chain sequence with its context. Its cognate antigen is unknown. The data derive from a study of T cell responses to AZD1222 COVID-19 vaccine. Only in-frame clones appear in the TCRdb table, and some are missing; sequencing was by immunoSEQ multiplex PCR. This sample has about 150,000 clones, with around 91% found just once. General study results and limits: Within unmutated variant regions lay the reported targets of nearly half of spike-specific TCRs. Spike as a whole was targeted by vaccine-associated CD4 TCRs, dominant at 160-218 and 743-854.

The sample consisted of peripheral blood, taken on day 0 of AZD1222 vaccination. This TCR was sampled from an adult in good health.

The CDR3 DNA reads TGTGCCAGCAGTGAATTCGCAGTGGCGGGTGAAAAACTGTTTTTT. Protein sequence: CASSEFAVAGEKLFF. The V and J genes are TRBV2 and TRBJ1-4, with D uncertain. The V and J ends lost 2 bases and 7 bases respectively, with 14 bases between them. This CDR3 has 15 amino acids. Germline CDR1 is SNHLY and CDR2 is FYNNEI.